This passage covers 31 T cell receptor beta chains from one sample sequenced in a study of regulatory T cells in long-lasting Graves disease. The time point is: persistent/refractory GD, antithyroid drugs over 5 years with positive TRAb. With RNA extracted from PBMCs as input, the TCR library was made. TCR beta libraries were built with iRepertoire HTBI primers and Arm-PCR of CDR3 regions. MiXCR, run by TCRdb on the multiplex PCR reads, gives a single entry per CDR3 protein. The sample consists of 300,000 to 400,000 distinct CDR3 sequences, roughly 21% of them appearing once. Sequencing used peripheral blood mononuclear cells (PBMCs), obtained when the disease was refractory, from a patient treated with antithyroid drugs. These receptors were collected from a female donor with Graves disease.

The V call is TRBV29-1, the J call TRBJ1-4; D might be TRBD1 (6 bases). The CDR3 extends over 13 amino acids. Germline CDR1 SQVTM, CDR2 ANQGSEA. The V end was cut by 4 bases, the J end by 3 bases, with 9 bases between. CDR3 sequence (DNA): TGCAGCGTTGGGGCAGGGGCTAATGAAAAACTGTTTTTT. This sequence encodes CSVGAGANEKLFF.

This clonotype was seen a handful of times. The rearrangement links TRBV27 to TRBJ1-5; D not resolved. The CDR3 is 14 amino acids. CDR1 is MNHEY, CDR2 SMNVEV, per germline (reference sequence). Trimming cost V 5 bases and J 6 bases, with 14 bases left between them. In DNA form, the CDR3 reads TGTGCCAGCAGTCCTCTTGTTTCTGTTCAGCCCCAGCATTTT. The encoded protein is CASSPLVSVQPQHF.

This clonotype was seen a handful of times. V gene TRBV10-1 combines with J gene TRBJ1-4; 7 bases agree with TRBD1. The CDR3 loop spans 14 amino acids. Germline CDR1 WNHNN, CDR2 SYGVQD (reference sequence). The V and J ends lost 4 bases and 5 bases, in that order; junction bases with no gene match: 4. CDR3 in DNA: TGCGCCAGCAGTGTCGGGACAGCAAATGAAAAACTGTTTTTT. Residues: CASSVGTANEKLFF.

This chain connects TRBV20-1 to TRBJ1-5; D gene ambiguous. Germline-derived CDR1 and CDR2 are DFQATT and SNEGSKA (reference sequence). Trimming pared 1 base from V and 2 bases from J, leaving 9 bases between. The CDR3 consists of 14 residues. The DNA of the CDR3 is TGCAGTGCTAGAGGGGGAAGTCGCAATCAGCCCCAGCATTTT. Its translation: CSARGGSRNQPQHF.

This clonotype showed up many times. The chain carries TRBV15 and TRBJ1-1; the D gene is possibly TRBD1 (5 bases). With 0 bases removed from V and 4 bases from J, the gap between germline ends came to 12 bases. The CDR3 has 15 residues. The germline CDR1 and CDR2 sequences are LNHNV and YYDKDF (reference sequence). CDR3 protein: CATSRDFGASTEAFF. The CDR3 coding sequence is TGTGCCACCAGCAGAGACTTCGGGGCCAGCACTGAAGCTTTCTTT. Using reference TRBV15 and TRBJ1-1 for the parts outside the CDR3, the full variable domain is DAMVIQNPRYQVTQFGKPVTLSCSQTLNHNVMYWYQQKSSQAPKLLFHYYDKDFNNEADTPDNFQSRRPNTSFCFLDIRSPGLGDTAMYLCATSRDFGASTEAFFGQGTRLTVV.

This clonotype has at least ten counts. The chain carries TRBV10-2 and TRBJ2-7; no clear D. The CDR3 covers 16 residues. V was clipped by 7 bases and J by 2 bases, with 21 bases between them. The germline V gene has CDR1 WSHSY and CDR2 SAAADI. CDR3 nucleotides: TGCGCCAGCACACATCTCCCCGGTCAGAAAGCCTACGAGCAGTACTTC. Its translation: CASTHLPGQKAYEQYF.

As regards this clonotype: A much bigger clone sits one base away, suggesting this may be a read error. The CDR3 sequence: CASSHSPATYYEQYF. The CDR3 region has the DNA TGTGCCAGCAGTCACTCACCGGCCACCTACTACGAGCAGTACTTC. This chain uses TRBV6-5 with TRBJ2-7; no clear D. Germline V gene lookup returns CDR1 MNHEY and CDR2 SVGAGI. The CDR3 totals 15 residues.

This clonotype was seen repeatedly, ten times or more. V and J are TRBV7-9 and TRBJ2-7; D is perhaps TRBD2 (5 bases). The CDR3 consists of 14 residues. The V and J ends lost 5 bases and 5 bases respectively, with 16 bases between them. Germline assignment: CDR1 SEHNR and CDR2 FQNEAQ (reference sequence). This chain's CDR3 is CASSHWKEAHEQYF. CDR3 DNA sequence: TGTGCCAGCAGCCACTGGAAGGAGGCCCACGAGCAGTACTTC.

The CDR3 protein is CASSVAGSYNSPLHF. The DNA of the CDR3 is TGTGCCAGCAGCGTAGCAGGCTCCTATAATTCACCCCTCCACTTT. The chain is built from TRBV9 and TRBJ1-6, with D unresolved. The V end lost 0 bases, the J end lost 0 bases, and 4 bases lay between the germline ends. Germline V lookup: CDR1 SGDLS, CDR2 YYNGEE. This CDR3 comprises 15 residues.

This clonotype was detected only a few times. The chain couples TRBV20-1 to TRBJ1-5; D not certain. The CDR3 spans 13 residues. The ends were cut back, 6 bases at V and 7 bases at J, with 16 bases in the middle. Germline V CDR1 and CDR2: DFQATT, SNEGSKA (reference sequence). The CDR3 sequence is CSAADHLGQPQHF. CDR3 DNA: TGCAGTGCAGCGGACCACCTGGGACAGCCCCAGCATTTT.

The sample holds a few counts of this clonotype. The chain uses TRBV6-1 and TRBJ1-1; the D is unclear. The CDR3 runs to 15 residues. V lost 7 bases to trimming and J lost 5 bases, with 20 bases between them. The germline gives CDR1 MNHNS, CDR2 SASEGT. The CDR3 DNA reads TGTGCCAGCATCGCTGCCTGGGGAGTGGGAACTGAAGCTTTCTTT. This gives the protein CASIAAWGVGTEAFF.

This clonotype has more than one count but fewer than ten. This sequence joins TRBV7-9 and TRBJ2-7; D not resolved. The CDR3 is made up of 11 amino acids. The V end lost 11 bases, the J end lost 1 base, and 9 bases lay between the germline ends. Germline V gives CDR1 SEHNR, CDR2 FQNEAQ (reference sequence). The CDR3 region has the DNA TGTGCCCGATTCGAGTCCTACGAGCAGTACTTC. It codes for CARFESYEQYF.

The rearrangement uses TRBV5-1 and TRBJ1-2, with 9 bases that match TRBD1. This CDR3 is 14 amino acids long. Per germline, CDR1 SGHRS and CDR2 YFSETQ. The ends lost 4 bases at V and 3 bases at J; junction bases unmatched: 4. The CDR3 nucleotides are TGCGCCAGCAGCCCGGGACAGGGTCACTATGGCTACACCTTC. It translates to CASSPGQGHYGYTF.

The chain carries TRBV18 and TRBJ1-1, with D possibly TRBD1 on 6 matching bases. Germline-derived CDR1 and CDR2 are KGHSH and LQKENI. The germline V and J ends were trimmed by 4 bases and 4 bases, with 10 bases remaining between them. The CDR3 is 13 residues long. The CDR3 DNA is TGTGCCAGCTCACAACAGGGCGGCACTGAAGCTTTCTTT. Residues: CASSQQGGTEAFF. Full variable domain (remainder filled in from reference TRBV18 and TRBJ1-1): NAGVMQNPRHLVRRRGQEARLRCSPMKGHSHVYWYRQLPEEGLKFMVYLQKENIIDESGMPKERFSAEFPKEGPSILRIQQVVRGDSAAYFCASSQQGGTEAFFGQGTRLTVV.

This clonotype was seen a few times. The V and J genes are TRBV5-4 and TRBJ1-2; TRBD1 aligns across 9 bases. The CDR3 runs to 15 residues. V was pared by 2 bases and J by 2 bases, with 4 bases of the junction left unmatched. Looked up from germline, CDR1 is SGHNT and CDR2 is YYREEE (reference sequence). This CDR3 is CASSLTTGGNYGYTF. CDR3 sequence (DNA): TGTGCCAGCAGCTTAACGACAGGGGGGAACTATGGCTACACCTTC.

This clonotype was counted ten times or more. The CDR3, as DNA: TGTGCCAGCAGCTTGGAGACCCAGTACTTC. Its protein is CASSLETQYF. The V call is TRBV7-3, the J call TRBJ2-5; no reliable D call. Trimming took off 3 bases at V and 5 bases at J, with 1 base between the two ends. The CDR3 covers 10 residues. Germline V gene lookup returns CDR1 SGHTA and CDR2 FQGTGA.

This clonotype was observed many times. The chain's CDR3 is CASSRGLAGRFTAYEQYF. Here the CDR3 DNA reads TGTGCCAGCAGTAGGGGACTAGCGGGAAGGTTTACGGCCTACGAGCAGTACTTC. This sequence joins TRBV27 and TRBJ2-7; 13 nucleotides agree with TRBD2. Germline V lookup: CDR1 MNHEY, CDR2 SMNVEV (reference sequence). The CDR3 loop spans 18 amino acids. Trimming took 5 bases from V and 2 from J; bases not matched to a gene: 12.

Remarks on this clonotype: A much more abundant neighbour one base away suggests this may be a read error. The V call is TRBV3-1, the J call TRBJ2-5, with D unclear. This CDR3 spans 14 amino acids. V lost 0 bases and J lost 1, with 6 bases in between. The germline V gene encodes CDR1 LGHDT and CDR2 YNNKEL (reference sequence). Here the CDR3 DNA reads TGTGCCAGCAGCCAAGAAACTCCCCAAGAGACCCAGTACTTC. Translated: CASSQETPQETQYF.

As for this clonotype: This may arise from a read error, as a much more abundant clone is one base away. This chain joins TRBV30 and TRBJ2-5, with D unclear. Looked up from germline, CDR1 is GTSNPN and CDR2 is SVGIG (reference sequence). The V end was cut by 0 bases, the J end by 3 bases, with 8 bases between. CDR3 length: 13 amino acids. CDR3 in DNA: TGTGCCTGGAGTGTACTGGCAGAAGAGACCCAGTACTTC. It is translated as CAWSVLAEETQYF. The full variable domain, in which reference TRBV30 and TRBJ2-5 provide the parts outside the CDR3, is SQTIHQWPATLVQPVGSPLSLECTVEGTSNPNLYWYRQAAGRGLQLLFYSVGIGQISSEVPQNLSASRPQDRQFILSSKKLLLSDSGFYLCAWSVLAEETQYFGPGTRLLVL.

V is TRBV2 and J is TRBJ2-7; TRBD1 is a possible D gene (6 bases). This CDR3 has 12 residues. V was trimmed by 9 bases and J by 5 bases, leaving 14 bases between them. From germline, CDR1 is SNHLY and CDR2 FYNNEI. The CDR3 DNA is TGTGCCAGTTCCGGGACATACAACGAGCAGTACTTC. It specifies CASSGTYNEQYF. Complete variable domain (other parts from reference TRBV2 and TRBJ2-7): EPEVTQTPSHQVTQMGQEVILRCVPISNHLYFYWYRQILGQKVEFLVSFYNNEISEKSEIFDDQFSVERPDGSNFTLKIRSTKLEDSAMYFCASSGTYNEQYFGPGTRLTVT.

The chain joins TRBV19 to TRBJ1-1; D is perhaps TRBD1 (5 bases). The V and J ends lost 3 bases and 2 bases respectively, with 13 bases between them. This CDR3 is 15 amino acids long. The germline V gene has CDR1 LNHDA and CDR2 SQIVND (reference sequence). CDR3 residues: CASSIWTRLNTEAFF. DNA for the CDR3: TGTGCCAGTAGTATCTGGACACGGCTAAACACTGAAGCTTTCTTT.

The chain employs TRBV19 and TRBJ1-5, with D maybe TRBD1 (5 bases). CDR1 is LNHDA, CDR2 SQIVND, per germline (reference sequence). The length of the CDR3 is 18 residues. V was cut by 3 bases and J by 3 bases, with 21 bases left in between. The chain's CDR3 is CASSIISSGDYYNQPQHF. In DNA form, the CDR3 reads TGTGCCAGTAGTATTATAAGCAGCGGGGACTATTACAATCAGCCCCAGCATTTT.

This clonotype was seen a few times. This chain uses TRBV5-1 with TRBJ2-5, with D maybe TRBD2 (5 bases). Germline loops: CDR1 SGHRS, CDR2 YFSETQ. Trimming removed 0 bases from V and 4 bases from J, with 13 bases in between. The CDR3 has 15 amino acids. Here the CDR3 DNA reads TGCGCCAGCAGCTTGGTTGGGAGTGTTGGAGAGACCCAGTACTTC. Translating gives CASSLVGSVGETQYF. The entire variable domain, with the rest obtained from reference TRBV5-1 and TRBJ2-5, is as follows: KAGVTQTPRYLIKTRGQQVTLSCSPISGHRSVSWYQQTPGQGLQFLFEYFSETQRNKGNFPGRFSGRQFSNSRSEMNVSTLELGDSALYLCASSLVGSVGETQYFGPGTRLLVL.

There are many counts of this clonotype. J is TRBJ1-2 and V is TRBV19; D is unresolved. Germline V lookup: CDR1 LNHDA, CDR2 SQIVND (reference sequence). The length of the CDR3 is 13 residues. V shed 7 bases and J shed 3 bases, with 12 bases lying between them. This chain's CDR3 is CASNQRGDYGYTF. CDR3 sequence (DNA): TGTGCCAGTAATCAGCGCGGGGACTATGGCTACACCTTC. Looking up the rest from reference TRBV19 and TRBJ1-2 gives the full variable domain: DGGITQSPKYLFRKEGQNVTLSCEQNLNHDAMYWYRQDPGQGLRLIYYSQIVNDFQKGDIAEGYSVSREKKESFPLTVTSAQKNPTAFYLCASNQRGDYGYTFGSGTRLTVV.

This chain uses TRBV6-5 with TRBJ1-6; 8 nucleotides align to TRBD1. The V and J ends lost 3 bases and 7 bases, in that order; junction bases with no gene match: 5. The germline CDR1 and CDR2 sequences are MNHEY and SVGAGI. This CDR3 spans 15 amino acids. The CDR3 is CASSYRGQANSPLHF. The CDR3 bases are TGTGCCAGCAGTTATAGGGGACAGGCCAATTCACCCCTCCACTTT.

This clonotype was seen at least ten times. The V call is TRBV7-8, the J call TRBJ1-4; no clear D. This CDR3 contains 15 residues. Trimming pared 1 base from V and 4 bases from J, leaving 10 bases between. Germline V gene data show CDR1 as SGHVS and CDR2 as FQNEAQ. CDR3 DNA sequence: TGTGCCAGCAGCTTAGGGCCAGCCGATAATGAAAAACTGTTTTTT. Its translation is CASSLGPADNEKLFF.

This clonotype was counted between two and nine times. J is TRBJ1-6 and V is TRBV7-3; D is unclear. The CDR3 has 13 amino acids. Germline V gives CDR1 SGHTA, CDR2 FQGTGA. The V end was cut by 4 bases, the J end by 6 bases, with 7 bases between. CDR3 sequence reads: CASSSKLNSPLHF. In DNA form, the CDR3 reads TGTGCCAGCAGCTCAAAGCTTAATTCACCCCTCCACTTT.

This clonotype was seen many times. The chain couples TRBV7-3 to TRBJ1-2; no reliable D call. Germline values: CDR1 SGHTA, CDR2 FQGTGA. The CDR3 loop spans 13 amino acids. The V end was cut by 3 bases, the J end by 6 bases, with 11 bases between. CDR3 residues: CASSLYGWDGYTF. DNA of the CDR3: TGTGCCAGCAGCTTGTACGGGTGGGATGGCTACACCTTC. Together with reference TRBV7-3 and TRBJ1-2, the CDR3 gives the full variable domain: GAGVSQTPSNKVTEKGKYVELRCDPISGHTALYWYRQSLGQGPEFLIYFQGTGAADDSGLPNDRFFAVRPEGSVSTLKIQRTERGDSAVYLCASSLYGWDGYTFGSGTRLTVV.

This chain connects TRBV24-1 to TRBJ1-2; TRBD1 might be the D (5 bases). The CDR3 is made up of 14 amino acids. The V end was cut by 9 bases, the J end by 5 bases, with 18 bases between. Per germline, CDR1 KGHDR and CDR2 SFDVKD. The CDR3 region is CATSGTDKDYGYTF. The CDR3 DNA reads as TGTGCCACCTCTGGGACGGACAAAGATTATGGCTACACCTTC.

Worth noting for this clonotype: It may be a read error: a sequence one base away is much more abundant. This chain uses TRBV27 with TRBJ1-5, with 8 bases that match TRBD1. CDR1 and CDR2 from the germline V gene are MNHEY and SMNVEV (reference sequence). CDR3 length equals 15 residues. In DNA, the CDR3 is TGTGCCAGCAGTAACGGACAGGGTCAAAATCAGCCCCAGCAGTTT. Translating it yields CASSNGQGQNQPQQF.

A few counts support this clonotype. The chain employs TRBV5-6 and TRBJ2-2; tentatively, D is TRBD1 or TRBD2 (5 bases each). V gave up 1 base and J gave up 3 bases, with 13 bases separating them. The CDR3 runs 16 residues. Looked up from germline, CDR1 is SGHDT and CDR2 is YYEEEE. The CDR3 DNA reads TGTGCCAGCAGCTTGTTCGGTGGGGGTTACACCGGGGAGCTGTTTTTT. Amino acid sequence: CASSLFGGGYTGELFF.